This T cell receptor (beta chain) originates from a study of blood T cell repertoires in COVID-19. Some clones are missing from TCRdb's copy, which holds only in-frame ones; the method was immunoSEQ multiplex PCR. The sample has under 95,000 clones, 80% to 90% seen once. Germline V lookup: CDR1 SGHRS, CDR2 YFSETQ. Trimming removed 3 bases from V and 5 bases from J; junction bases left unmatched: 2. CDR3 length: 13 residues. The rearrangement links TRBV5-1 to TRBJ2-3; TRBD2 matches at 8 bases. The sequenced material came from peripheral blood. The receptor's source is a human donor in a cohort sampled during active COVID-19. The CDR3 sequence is CASSWAGGDTQYF. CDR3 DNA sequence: TGCGCCAGCAGCTGGGCGGGGGGAGATACGCAGTATTTT.